This TCR beta chain was identified in a study of cytomegalovirus exposure and HLA in healthy donors. Participants comprised healthy donors of bone marrow. The study ran its PCR with 60 Vbeta and 13 Jbeta primers. Only in-frame clones appear in the TCRdb table, and some are missing; sequencing was by immunoSEQ multiplex PCR. The table lists around 140,000 clones, approximately 77% of them singletons. Deletions cut 6 bases from V and 7 bases from J, with 13 bases between. Germline CDR1 is LNHDA and CDR2 is SQIVND (reference sequence). The CDR3 totals 13 residues. This TCR came from a woman aged 40 to 50 in good health and CMV-seronegative. The chain couples TRBV19 to TRBJ1-5; D remains ambiguous. The sample consisted of PBMCs. CDR3 sequence: CASSQMGQQPQHF. CDR3 bases: TGTGCCAGTAGCCAAATGGGCCAGCAGCCCCAGCATTTT.